This TCR beta chain was documented in a study of cytomegalovirus exposure and HLA in healthy donors listed by TCRdb under 2017. Broadly, across the study: An earlier analysis of several hundred of the donors reported approximately 300 Gb of sequence data and 117 million unique TCR beta sequences from about 179 million T cells. An early release that covered fewer than 750 HLA-typed donors contained 300 to 350 gigabases of sequencing data and 85 million to 100 million unique TCR sequences. The genetic ancestry cluster associated with self-reported Caucasian donors included about four fifths of the 398 genotyped donors. The aim of the study was to test whether cataloging public T cell receptors could identify signatures of past pathogen exposure. The study used immunosequencing to profile the T cell repertoires of several hundred subjects and linked those repertoires to cytomegalovirus serostatus. Besides the first cohort of some 670 subjects, a separate validation cohort made up of around 120 different subjects was used. To predict cytomegalovirus infection status, the study combined high-throughput TCR immunosequencing, statistical association of individual TCRs with disease status, and machine learning. To study patterns of TCR occurrence, a later analysis re-analyzed previously published TCR beta repertoires from 666 donors and added high-resolution HLA genotyping. In the later analysis, no new phenotypic data were used to find candidate immune exposures; instead, reliance was placed on TCR beta sequences and their occurrence across donors. An earlier analysis of 500 to 750 of the donors applied high-throughput TCR beta sequencing to assess whether each TCR beta V gene segment acted as functional or pseudogenic. Alongside the repertoire data, information on donor age, sex, ethnicity and CMV serostatus was compiled. A later genetic analysis took genome-wide SNP genotypes for about 55% of the 666 donors and used that subset as a discovery cohort. All discovery cohort repertoires had been generated on a single sequencing platform. Class I and class II HLA loci were covered by the typing at four-digit resolution. The number of typed donors differed by locus: roughly 620-630 for A, B, C, DRB1 and DQB1; approximately 540 for DQA1; approximately 610 for DPA1; and around 450 for DPB1. About 5 DR-DQ haplotypes were handled as single units for association and clustering, since linkage in the cohort was strong. Among 398 genotyped donors of the cohort, an average of around 240,000 unique TCR beta nucleotide sequences were sequenced per donor, roughly 18% of them non-productive. General study outcomes and caveats: The study listed 164 TCR beta chains as associated with cytomegalovirus. Only TCR beta chains were sequenced in this cohort, and the absence of alpha or paired-chain data limited detectable features. The authors suggested that the approach could potentially be generalized to other disease states and immunological phenotypes. A cluster of highly shared sequence variants was judged likely to represent a technical artifact of the sequencing pipeline. A later genetic analysis reported fewer N-insertions in productive TCRs among donors in an Asian-associated ancestry cluster than the 666-donor mean. In a later analysis, several top co-occurrence clusters were reported to appear linked to parvovirus B19, influenza, CMV and Epstein-Barr virus. Compared with equally common non-associated chains, HLA-associated TCR beta chains in a later analysis were more clonally expanded and had lower generation probabilities. A further reported finding was that TCR beta sequences accurately predicted the HLA-A and HLA-B alleles for most subjects in the first cohort. In an earlier analysis of 587 of the donors, most TCR beta V segments appeared in productive rearrangements about 90% or about 30% of the time, broadly matching IMGT annotations. Cytomegalovirus status was reported to be diagnosed by the classifier with high specificity and sensitivity in both the original and validation cohorts. When HLA alleles, especially DR and DQ, strongly co-occurred, attributing TCR associations to individual alleles was difficult. Across donors, most TCR sequences were observed very rarely, whereas some public TCRs were present in many individuals. Because some donors lacked HLA typing at each locus, the association tests relied only on the typed subset. In vitro tests confirmed that three of the cytomegalovirus-associated TCR beta chains recognize cytomegalovirus antigens. The presence/absence analyses assumed that sequencing depth was roughly uniform across donors, and that assumption may not be true. Immune exposure information for the cohort was limited to CMV serostatus. According to a later analysis, most CMV-associated TCR beta chains appeared to be HLA-restricted, and the HLA associations seemed to be driven largely by CMV exposure. Some IMGT-functional V segments, including TRBV6-2 and TRBV6-3, could not be told apart with the 87-base-pair reads, so those segments were excluded. In a later analysis, TCR association rates were found to vary across HLA loci, with the most associated TCRs seen for DRB1 alleles and the fewest for HLA-C alleles. Correlated functional status among segregating V segments might be attributable to linkage disequilibrium, but an unknown experimental factor could not be ruled out. An association between a missense DCLRE1C variant and V-gene and J-gene trimming of TCR beta chains was found in a later genetic analysis and replicated in an independent cohort. At a false discovery rate of 0.05, a later analysis linked fewer than 20,000 TCR beta sequences to specific HLA alleles. The earlier analysis of almost 600 of the donors excluded seventeen rarely observed V segments, including chromosome 9 orphons, because counts were too low.

Taken from cysteine to phenylalanine, the CDR3 has 13 residues. CDR3 DNA is the only sequence kept; it has 39 bases, read in frame from the first base. CDR1 and CDR2 are drawn from the germline V gene: MNHEY, SVGAGI. Relative to germline, V is missing 7 bases and J is missing 4 bases, with 6 bases of the junction outside any gene match. A remark on this clone: There is no known antigen for this receptor. Base qualities are not provided; no much larger clone lies one nucleotide away.

Library preparation employed the immunoSEQ multiplex PCR assay. For the multiplex PCR, a mixture combining 60 forward primers for TCR Vbeta segments and 13 reverse primers for TCR Jbeta segments was used. Amplification of the CDR3 region of rearranged TCR beta genes was performed with a multiplex PCR assay on genomic DNA. The amplified TCR beta libraries were sequenced on the Illumina HiSeq System as 87-base-pair reads. Under the source paper's analysis protocol: A later analysis tallied around 87 million unique TCR beta chains across the 666 repertoires, and around 9.9 million of those chains were shared by two or more donors. To remove PCR and sequencing errors, raw reads were error-corrected and collapsed into unique sequences using a nearest-neighbor algorithm that merged closely related sequences. V, D and J gene segments were assigned by aligning CDR3 sequences to IMGT reference sequences. Each retained sequence needed at least a six-nucleotide match to both a V gene segment and a J gene segment. A rearrangement counted as productive if the CDR3 had no stop codons and remained in frame with V and J, and every other rearrangement counted as non-productive. Following IMGT convention, CDR3 was defined as the stretch from the second conserved V-encoded cysteine to the conserved J-encoded phenylalanine. Sequences without an unambiguous match to a single V gene segment were excluded from the earlier analysis of about 630 of the donors. An earlier analysis of a few hundred of the donors classified V segments as functional when productive rearrangements were above 56.7% and as segregating when the standard deviation between donors was above 5%. A statistical classification framework was developed to diagnose cytomegalovirus status using the catalog of TCR beta chain sequences. In a later analysis, TCR nucleotide sequences were compared against IMGT/GENE-DB human TR gene sequences so that V and J genes could be assigned. In a later analysis, CDR3 sequences and most-parsimonious VDJ recombination scenarios were assigned using the TCRdist pipeline. A later analysis defined each TCR beta chain by its CDR3 amino acid sequence plus V-gene family, and excluded reads lacking a unique V-gene family. In a later analysis, 450 to 600 highly shared, low-generation-probability nucleotide sequences were removed to address suspected cross-contamination and a sequencing artifact. A later analysis calculated a clonal expansion index for each public chain from normalized within-repertoire ranks of inferred template counts. In a later analysis, generation probabilities were computed with a VDJ recombination model fitted to out-of-frame rearrangements, and the resulting probabilities were checked against IGoR. In a later analysis, TCR-TCR, TCR-HLA and TCR-CMV co-occurrence was scored with hypergeometric tests, and a repertoire-size bias correction was applied to TCR pairs. To estimate false discovery rates, a later analysis permuted the HLA or CMV assignments 20 times. In a later analysis, co-occurring TCRs were grouped using DBSCAN, and TCRdist sequence similarity was added for clustering within HLA-allele-positive subsets. Repertoires with fewer than 30,000 or more than 120,000 public chains, plus five repertoires with anomalous nucleotide sharing, were excluded from co-occurrence clustering. Sourced from immuneACCESS, this table was stored by TCRdb with only in-frame sequences that have V and J called. A share of the clones is absent; for the studies checked, an unresolved V gene accounts for under half, and the remainder has no known explanation. V and J calls and clone size are copied from that table; D and trimming were computed from the DNA. The sample table records around 150,000 clones; over 60% of these occur just once. The ten largest make up around an eighth of the sample.

The cohort comprised 550 to 700 healthy bone marrow donors. All cohort members were sampled while nominally healthy, although unrecorded immune exposures were likely present. The donor was CMV seropositive and belonged to the group of 250 to 300 seropositive cohort members. Every donor gave a peripheral blood sample, and the peripheral blood mononuclear cells from that sample were used for TCR beta sequencing. Genomic DNA was extracted from the blood cell samples with the Qiagen DNeasy Blood Extraction Kit. The clonotype comes from a man aged 50-59 years in good health and CMV-seropositive. The sequenced material came from PBMCs. The chain is encoded by TRBV6-5 joined to TRBJ1-2, and 7 junctional nucleotides match TRBD1. The CDR3 region reads CASTTQGVYGYTF. Here is the DNA: TGTGCCAGCACCACCCAGGGGGTCTATGGCTACACCTTC.